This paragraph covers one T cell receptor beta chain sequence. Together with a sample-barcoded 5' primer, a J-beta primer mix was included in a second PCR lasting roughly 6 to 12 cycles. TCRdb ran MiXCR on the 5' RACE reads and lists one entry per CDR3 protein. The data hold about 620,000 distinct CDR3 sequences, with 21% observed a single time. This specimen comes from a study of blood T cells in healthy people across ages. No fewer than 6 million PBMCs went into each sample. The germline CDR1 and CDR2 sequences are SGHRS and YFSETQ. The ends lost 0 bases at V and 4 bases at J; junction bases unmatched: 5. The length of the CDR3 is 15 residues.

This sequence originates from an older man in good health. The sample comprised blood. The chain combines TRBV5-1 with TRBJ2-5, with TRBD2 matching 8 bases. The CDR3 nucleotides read TGCGCCAGCAGCTTGGCGGGAGGGGTTATAGAGACCCAGTACTTC. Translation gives CASSLAGGVIETQYF.